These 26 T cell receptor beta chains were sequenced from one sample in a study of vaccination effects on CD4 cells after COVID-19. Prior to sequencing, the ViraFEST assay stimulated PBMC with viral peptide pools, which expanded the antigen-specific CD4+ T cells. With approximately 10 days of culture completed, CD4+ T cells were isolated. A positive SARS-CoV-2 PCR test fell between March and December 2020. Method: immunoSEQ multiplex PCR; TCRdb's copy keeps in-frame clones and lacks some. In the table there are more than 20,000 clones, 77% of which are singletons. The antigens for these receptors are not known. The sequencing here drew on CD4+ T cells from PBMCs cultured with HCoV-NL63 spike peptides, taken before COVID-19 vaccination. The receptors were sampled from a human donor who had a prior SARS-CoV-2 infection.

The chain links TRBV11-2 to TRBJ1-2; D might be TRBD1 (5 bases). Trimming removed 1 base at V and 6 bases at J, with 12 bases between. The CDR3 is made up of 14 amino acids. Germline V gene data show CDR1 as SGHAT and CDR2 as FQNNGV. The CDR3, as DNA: TGTGCCAGCAGCTTAGTGCGCGCGGGGGATGGCTACACCTTC. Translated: CASSLVRAGDGYTF. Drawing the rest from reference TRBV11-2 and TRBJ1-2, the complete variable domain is EAGVAQSPRYKIIEKRQSVAFWCNPISGHATLYWYQQILGQGPKLLIQFQNNGVVDDSQLPKDRFSAERLKGVDSTLKIQPAKLEDSAVYLCASSLVRAGDGYTFGSGTRLTVV.

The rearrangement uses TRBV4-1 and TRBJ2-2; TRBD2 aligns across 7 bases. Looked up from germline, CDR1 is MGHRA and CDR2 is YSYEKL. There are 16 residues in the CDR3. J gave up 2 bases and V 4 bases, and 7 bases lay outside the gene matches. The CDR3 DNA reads TGCGCCAGCAGCCGCGGTTTAGCGGGTAACACCGGGGAGCTGTTTTTT. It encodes CASSRGLAGNTGELFF.

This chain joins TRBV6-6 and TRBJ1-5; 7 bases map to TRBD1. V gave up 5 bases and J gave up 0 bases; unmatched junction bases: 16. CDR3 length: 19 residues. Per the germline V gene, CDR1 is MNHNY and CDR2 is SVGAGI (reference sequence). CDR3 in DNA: TGTGCCAGCAGTCCTAGCCCGGGACAGAAACAAAATAGCAATCAGCCCCAGCATTTT. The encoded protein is CASSPSPGQKQNSNQPQHF.

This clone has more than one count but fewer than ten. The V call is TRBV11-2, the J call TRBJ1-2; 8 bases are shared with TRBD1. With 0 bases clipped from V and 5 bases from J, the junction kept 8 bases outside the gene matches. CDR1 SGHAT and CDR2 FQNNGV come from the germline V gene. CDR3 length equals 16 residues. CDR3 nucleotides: TGTGCCAGCAGCTTAGATGGAGGGACAGGAGGATATGGCTACACCTTC. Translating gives CASSLDGGTGGYGYTF.

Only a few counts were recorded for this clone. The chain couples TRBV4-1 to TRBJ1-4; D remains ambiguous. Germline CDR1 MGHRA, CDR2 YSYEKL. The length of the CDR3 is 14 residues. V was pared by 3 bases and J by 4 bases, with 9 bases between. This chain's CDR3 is CASSQRAFNEKLFF. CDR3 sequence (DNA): TGCGCCAGCAGCCAGAGGGCCTTTAATGAAAAACTGTTTTTT.

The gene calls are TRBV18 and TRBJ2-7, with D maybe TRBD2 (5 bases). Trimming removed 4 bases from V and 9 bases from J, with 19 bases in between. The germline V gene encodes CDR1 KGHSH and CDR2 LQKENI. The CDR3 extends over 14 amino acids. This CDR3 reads CASSLDGVGSGQYF. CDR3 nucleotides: TGTGCCAGCTCACTCGACGGGGTCGGGTCAGGGCAGTACTTC.

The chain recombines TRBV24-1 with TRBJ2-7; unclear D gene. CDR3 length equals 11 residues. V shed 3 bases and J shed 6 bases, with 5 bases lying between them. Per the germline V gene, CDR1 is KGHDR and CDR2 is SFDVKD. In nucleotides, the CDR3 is TGTGCCACCAGTGATCGGTTCGAGCAGTACTTC. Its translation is CATSDRFEQYF.

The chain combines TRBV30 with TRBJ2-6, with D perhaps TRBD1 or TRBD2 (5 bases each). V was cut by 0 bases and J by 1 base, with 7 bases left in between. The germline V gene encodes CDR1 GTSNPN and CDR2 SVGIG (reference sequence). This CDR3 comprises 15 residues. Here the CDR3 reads CAWSVGGSGANVLTF. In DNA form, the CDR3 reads TGTGCCTGGAGTGTTGGGGGTTCTGGGGCCAACGTCCTGACTTTC.

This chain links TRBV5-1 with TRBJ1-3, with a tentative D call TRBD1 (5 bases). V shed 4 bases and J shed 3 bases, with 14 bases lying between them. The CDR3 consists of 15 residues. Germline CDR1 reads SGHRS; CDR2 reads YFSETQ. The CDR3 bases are TGCGCCAGCAGCGACACCCAGGGAGATGGAAACACCATATATTTT. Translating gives CASSDTQGDGNTIYF.

The CDR3 DNA sequence: TGTGCCAGCAGTTATGATCCGCAGAGCTCCTACGAGCAGTACTTC. As protein: CASSYDPQSSYEQYF. The rearrangement uses TRBV6-2 or TRBV6-3 and TRBJ2-7; D is unresolved. This CDR3 has 15 residues. Germline lookup yields CDR1 MNHEY and CDR2 SVGEGT. Trimming removed 3 bases at V and 0 bases at J, with 12 bases between.

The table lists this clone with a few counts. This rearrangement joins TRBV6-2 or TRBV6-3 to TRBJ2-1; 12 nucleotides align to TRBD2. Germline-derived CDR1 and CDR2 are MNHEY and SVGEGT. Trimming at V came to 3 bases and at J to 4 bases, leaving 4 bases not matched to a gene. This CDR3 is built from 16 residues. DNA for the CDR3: TGTGCCAGCAGTTATACTAGCGGGAGGCAATACAATGAGCAGTTCTTC. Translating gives CASSYTSGRQYNEQFF.

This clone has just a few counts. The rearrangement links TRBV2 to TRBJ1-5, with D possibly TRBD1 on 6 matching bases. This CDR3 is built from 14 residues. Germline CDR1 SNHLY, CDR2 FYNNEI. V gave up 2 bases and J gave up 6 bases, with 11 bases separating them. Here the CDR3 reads CASSERTERQPQHF. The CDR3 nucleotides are TGTGCCAGCAGTGAAAGGACAGAGCGTCAGCCCCAGCATTTT.

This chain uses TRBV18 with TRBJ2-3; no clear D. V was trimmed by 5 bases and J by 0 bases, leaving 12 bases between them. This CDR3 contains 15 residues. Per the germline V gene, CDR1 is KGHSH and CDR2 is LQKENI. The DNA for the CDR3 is TGTGCCAGCTCATTTTCCGACGGTAGCACAGATACGCAGTATTTT. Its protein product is CASSFSDGSTDTQYF.

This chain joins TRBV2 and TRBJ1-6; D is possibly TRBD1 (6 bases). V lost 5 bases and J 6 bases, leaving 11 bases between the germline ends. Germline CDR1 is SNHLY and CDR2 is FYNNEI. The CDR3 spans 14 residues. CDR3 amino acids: CASSLDRTNSPLHF. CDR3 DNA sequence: TGTGCCAGCAGTCTAGACAGGACTAATTCACCCCTCCACTTT.

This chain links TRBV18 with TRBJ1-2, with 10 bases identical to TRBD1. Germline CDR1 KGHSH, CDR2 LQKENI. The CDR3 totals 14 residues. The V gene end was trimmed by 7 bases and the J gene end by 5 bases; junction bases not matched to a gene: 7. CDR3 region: CASFEDRGSYGYTF. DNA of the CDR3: TGTGCCAGCTTCGAGGACAGGGGGTCGTATGGCTACACCTTC. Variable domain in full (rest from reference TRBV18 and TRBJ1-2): NAGVMQNPRHLVRRRGQEARLRCSPMKGHSHVYWYRQLPEEGLKFMVYLQKENIIDESGMPKERFSAEFPKEGPSILRIQQVVRGDSAAYFCASFEDRGSYGYTFGSGTRLTVV.

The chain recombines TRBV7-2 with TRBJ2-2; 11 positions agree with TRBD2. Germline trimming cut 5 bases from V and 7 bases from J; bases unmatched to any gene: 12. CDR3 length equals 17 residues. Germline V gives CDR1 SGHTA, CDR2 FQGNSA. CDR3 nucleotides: TGTGCCAGCAGCCCCACTAGCGGGGGACGTCAGGGCGGGGAGCTGTTTTTT. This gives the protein CASSPTSGGRQGGELFF.

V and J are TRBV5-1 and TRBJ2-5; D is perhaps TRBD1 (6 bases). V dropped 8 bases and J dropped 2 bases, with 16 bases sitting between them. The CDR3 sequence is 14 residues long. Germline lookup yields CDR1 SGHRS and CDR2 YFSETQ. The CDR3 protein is CASGILGQQETQYF. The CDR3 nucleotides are TGCGCCAGTGGGATACTAGGACAGCAAGAGACCCAGTACTTC. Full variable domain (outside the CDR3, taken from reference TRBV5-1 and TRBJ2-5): KAGVTQTPRYLIKTRGQQVTLSCSPISGHRSVSWYQQTPGQGLQFLFEYFSETQRNKGNFPGRFSGRQFSNSRSEMNVSTLELGDSALYLCASGILGQQETQYFGPGTRLLVL.

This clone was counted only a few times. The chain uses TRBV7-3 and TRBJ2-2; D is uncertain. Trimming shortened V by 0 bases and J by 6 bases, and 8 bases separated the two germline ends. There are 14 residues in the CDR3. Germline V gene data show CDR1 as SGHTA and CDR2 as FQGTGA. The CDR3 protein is CASSLTSLSGELFF. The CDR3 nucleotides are TGTGCCAGCAGCTTAACGTCACTATCCGGGGAGCTGTTTTTT.

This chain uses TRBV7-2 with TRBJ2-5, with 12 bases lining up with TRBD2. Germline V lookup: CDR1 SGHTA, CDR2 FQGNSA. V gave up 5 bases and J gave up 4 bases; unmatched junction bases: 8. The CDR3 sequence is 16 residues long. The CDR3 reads CASSRSPSGGVETQYF. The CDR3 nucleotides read TGTGCCAGCAGCCGTTCCCCTAGCGGGGGGGTAGAGACCCAGTACTTC.

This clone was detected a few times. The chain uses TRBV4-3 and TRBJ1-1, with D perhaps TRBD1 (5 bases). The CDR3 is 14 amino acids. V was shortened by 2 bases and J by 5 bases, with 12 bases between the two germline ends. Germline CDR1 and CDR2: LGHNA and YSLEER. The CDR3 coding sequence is TGCGCCAGCAGCCAATCAGGGAGGGGAACTGAAGCTTTCTTT. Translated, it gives CASSQSGRGTEAFF.

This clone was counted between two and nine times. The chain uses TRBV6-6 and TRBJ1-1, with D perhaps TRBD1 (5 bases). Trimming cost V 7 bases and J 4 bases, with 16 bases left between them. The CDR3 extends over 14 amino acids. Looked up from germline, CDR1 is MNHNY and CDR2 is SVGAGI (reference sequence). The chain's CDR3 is CASNKPGLRTEAFF. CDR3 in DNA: TGTGCCAGCAACAAACCGGGACTACGCACTGAAGCTTTCTTT.

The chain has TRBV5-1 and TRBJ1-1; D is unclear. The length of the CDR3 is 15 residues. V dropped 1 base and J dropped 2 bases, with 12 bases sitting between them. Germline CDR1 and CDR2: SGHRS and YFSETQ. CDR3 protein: CASSLSRIDNTEAFF. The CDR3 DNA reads TGCGCCAGCAGCTTGTCCAGGATCGATAACACTGAAGCTTTCTTT. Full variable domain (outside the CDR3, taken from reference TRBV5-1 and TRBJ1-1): KAGVTQTPRYLIKTRGQQVTLSCSPISGHRSVSWYQQTPGQGLQFLFEYFSETQRNKGNFPGRFSGRQFSNSRSEMNVSTLELGDSALYLCASSLSRIDNTEAFFGQGTRLTVV.

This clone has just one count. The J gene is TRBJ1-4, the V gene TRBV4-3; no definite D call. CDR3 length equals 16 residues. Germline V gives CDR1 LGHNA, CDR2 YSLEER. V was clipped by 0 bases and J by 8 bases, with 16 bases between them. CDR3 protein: CASSQDWGVGREKLFF. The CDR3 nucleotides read TGCGCCAGCAGCCAAGATTGGGGTGTAGGGAGGGAAAAACTGTTTTTT.

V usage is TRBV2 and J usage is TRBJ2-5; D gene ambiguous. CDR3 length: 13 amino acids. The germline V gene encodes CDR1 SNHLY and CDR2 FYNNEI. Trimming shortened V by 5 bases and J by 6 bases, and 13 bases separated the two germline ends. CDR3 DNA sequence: TGTGCCAGCAGTTGGGCCACCGGGCAGACCCAGTACTTC. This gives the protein CASSWATGQTQYF. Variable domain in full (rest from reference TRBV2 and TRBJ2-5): EPEVTQTPSHQVTQMGQEVILRCVPISNHLYFYWYRQILGQKVEFLVSFYNNEISEKSEIFDDQFSVERPDGSNFTLKIRSTKLEDSAMYFCASSWATGQTQYFGPGTRLLVL.

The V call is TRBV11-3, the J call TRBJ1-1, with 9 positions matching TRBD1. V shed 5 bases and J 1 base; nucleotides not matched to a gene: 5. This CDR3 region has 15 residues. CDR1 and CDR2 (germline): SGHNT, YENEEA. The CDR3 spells CASSPGQGRNTEAFF. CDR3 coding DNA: TGTGCCAGCAGCCCGGGACAGGGAAGGAACACTGAAGCTTTCTTT.

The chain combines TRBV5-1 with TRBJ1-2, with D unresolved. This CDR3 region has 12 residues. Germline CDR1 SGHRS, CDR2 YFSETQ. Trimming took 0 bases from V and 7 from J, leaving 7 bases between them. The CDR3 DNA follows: TGCGCCAGCAGCTTGGACGCTAGTGGCTACACCTTC. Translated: CASSLDASGYTF.